The rows below give T cell receptor beta chains drawn from one sample of a study of graft-versus-host responses after intestinal transplantation. Using immunoSEQ multiplex PCR, the repertoire was profiled, and TCRdb retains in-frame clones only, with some absent. The top ten clones hold 15% to 20% of a sample with around 7,400 clones, more than 60% of them seen once. This material consisted of ileum tissue, taken about 32 weeks after intestinal transplantation. The receptors were sampled from a human patient who received an intestinal transplant, so some T cells may come from the graft donor. The conserved cysteine and the conserved F or W are not part of the CDR3 here. The D gene is left open where the match is weak.

d_call	j_call	v_call	cdr3_aa
NA	TRBJ1-1	TRBV5-5	ASRSNPGLNTEAF
NA	TRBJ2-1	TRBV19	ASSIRGGNNEQF
TRBD1	TRBJ1-6	TRBV7-9	ASSRDRDSPLH
TRBD1	TRBJ2-4	TRBV6-5	ASRAQGEGVNIQY
NA	TRBJ1-1	TRBV6-1	ASSPYLLNTEAF
TRBD1	TRBJ2-3	TRBV28	ASSPQPGQGADTQY
NA	TRBJ2-1	TRBV27	ASSLGGLANEQF
NA	TRBJ2-5	TRBV5-1	ASSLAGTQETQY
NA	TRBJ1-4	TRBV5-6	ASSLFGGVVLGTNEKLF
NA	TRBJ2-3	TRBV10-3	AISELAPPDTQY
NA	TRBJ1-1	TRBV7-2	ASSFRGYYTEAF
NA	TRBJ1-3	TRBV27	ASSLEQAHSGNTIY
TRBD1	TRBJ1-1	TRBV29-1	SGYPGQGSTEAF
TRBD2	TRBJ2-3	TRBV6-4	ASTEGLVTDTQY
TRBD1	TRBJ1-3	TRBV14	ASSQDWTGQNTIY
NA	TRBJ1-5	TRBV27	ASSLGGVGVYNQPQH
NA	TRBJ1-3	TRBV6-1	ASSEALRSGNTIY
TRBD1	TRBJ2-5	TRBV28	ASSSSRGGIEETQY
NA	TRBJ2-2	TRBV6-6	ASSSANTGELF
NA	TRBJ1-1	TRBV21-1	ASSTLAGSGSRWDTEAF
NA	TRBJ2-1	TRBV5-4	ASSLSQGTYNEQF
NA	TRBJ1-1	TRBV2	ASREQGPTLEAF
NA	TRBJ2-1	TRBV7-6	ASSLAGYYNEQF
NA	TRBJ1-1	TRBV6-6	ASSYSRSFEAF
NA	TRBJ2-7	TRBV28	ASSPLPGYEQY
TRBD1	TRBJ1-2	TRBV4-3	ASSREVGTGDGYT
NA	TRBJ1-3	TRBV4-2	ASSQGLAGEWRGNTIY
NA	TRBJ1-6	TRBV6-5	AAAPGAENSPLH
NA	TRBJ2-2	TRBV29-1	SVSFGTTGELF
TRBD1	TRBJ2-7	TRBV29-1	SVVRQGAHEQY
NA	TRBJ1-2	TRBV28	ASSYSGASSYGYT
TRBD2	TRBJ2-5	TRBV7-9	ASSLRRAGKGETQY
TRBD2	TRBJ2-3	TRBV28	ASSGLASYHMDTQY
NA	TRBJ1-2	TRBV5-4	ASSYKGVVYGYT
TRBD1	TRBJ2-5	TRBV10-2	ASGSGPGGSETQY
TRBD1	TRBJ2-7	TRBV10-3	AISRTGVSYEQY
NA	TRBJ2-3	TRBV2	ASSERFGSTDTQY
TRBD1	TRBJ1-6	TRBV28	ASRETGGRNSPLH
NA	TRBJ1-2	TRBV30	AWTEAQGNPYGYT
NA	TRBJ1-4	TRBV28	ASSPQDNRSEKLF
TRBD2	TRBJ2-1	TRBV7-3	ASSPQLAVPDEQF
TRBD1	TRBJ2-3	TRBV5-6	ASSLGDRDADTQY
NA	TRBJ2-1	TRBV7-9	ASSKETVRLNEQF